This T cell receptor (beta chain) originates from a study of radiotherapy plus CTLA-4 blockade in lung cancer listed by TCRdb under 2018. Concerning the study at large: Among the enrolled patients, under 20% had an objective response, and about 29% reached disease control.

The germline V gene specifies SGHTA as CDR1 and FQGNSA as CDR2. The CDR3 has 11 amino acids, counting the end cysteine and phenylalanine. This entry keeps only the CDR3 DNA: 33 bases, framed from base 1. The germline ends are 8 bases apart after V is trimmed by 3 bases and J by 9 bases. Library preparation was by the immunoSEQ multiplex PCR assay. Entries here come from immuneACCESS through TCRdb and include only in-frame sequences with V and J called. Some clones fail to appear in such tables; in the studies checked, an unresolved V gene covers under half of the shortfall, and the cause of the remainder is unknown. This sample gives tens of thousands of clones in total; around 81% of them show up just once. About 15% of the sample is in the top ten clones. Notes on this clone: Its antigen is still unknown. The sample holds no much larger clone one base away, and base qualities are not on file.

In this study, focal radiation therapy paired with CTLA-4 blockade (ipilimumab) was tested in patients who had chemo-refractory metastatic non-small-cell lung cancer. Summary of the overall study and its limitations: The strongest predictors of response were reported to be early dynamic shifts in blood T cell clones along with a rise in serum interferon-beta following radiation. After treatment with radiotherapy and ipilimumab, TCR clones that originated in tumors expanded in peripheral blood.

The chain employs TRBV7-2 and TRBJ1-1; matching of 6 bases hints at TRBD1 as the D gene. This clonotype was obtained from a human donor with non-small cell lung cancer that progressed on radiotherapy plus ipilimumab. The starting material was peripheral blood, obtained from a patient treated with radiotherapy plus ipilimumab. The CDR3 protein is CASSFRGQAFF. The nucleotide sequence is TGTGCCAGCAGCTTCAGGGGACAAGCTTTCTTT.